A single sample is the source of the 15 T cell receptor beta chains below, sequenced in a study of blood T cell repertoires in COVID-19. Sequenced by immunoSEQ multiplex PCR; TCRdb stores in-frame clones only, minus some. Here the sample spans about 170,000 clones, 84% being singletons. The sample was peripheral blood. The receptors originated from a man aged 35-49 years who had recovered from COVID-19.

The sample holds one count of this clone. The V and J genes are TRBV4-2 and TRBJ2-2; perhaps TRBD2 as D (5 bases). The CDR3 sequence is 16 residues long. Germline V lookup: CDR1 LGHNA, CDR2 YNFKEQ. Trimming removed 2 bases from V and 2 bases from J, with 12 bases in between. CDR3 in DNA: TGTGCCAGCAGCCAACAACCGGGAATAAACACCGGGGAGCTGTTTTTT. This translates into CASSQQPGINTGELFF.

The chain employs TRBV27 and TRBJ2-3; 7 bases match TRBD2. The CDR3 extends over 16 amino acids. Per the germline V gene, CDR1 is MNHEY and CDR2 is SMNVEV (reference sequence). J gave up 0 bases and V 9 bases, and 12 bases lay outside the gene matches. CDR3: CASRLWGGISTDTQYF. Here the CDR3 DNA reads TGTGCCAGTCGACTATGGGGGGGGATAAGCACAGATACGCAGTATTTT.

This rearrangement joins TRBV7-2 to TRBJ2-1, with 14 nucleotides matching TRBD2. Germline CDR1 SGHTA, CDR2 FQGNSA. The CDR3 has 17 residues. Trimming at V came to 5 bases and at J to 4 bases, leaving 7 bases not matched to a gene. CDR3 loop: CASSLRTSGGFYNEQFF. The CDR3 DNA reads TGTGCCAGCAGCCTACGGACTAGCGGGGGGTTTTACAATGAGCAGTTCTTC. The full variable domain, rest sourced from reference TRBV7-2 and TRBJ2-1, is GAGVSQSPSNKVTEKGKDVELRCDPISGHTALYWYRQSLGQGLEFLIYFQGNSAPDKSGLPSDRFSAERTGGSVSTLTIQRTQQEDSAVYLCASSLRTSGGFYNEQFFGPGTRLTVL.

This CDR3 is CASSQGHEQYF. Here the CDR3 DNA reads TGTGCCAGCAGCCAGGGTCACGAGCAGTACTTC. The genes are TRBV6-6 and TRBJ2-7, with D possibly being TRBD1 (5 bases). Germline V lookup: CDR1 MNHNY, CDR2 SVGAGI (reference sequence). The CDR3 spans 11 residues. Trimming took off 6 bases at V and 5 bases at J, with 8 bases between the two ends.

The V and J genes are TRBV6-5 and TRBJ2-7; 7 nucleotides line up with TRBD2. The CDR3 runs 11 residues. Germline-derived CDR1 and CDR2 are MNHEY and SVGAGI. V lost 11 bases to trimming and J lost 4 bases; unmatched junction nucleotides: 5. CDR3 sequence reads: CAGGLLYEQYF. The CDR3 nucleotides read TGTGCCGGGGGACTATTATACGAGCAGTACTTC.

The J gene is TRBJ2-7, the V gene TRBV27; D is possibly TRBD1 (8 bases). V was clipped by 7 bases and J by 0 bases, with 13 bases between them. The CDR3 contains 14 residues. The V gene's germline CDR1 is MNHEY and CDR2 SMNVEV (reference sequence). CDR3 loop: CASNRGGSSYEQYF. Here the CDR3 DNA reads TGTGCCAGCAACAGGGGGGGGAGCTCCTACGAGCAGTACTTC.

The chain links TRBV5-8 to TRBJ2-7; TRBD1 agrees at 7 bases. The CDR3 totals 15 residues. Germline lookup yields CDR1 SGHTS and CDR2 YDEGEE. V lost 4 bases, J lost 4 bases, and 11 bases stayed unmatched. The chain's CDR3 is CASSTGTELLYEQYF. Written as DNA, the CDR3 is TGTGCCAGCAGCACCGGGACAGAACTTTTATACGAGCAGTACTTC.

This clone was observed many times. The V gene is TRBV27, the J gene TRBJ1-5, with TRBD1 matching over 7 bases. The germline V gene encodes CDR1 MNHEY and CDR2 SMNVEV (reference sequence). The CDR3 has 17 amino acids. J was trimmed by 0 bases and V by 6 bases; bases with no gene match: 11. The CDR3 DNA sequence: TGTGCCAGCAGGAGTCCCCTACAGGGGAGTAGCAATCAGCCCCAGCATTTT. Its protein is CASRSPLQGSSNQPQHF.

This chain uses TRBV24-1 with TRBJ1-1; 8 nucleotides match TRBD1. Germline lookup yields CDR1 KGHDR and CDR2 SFDVKD. V was pared by 5 bases and J by 4 bases, with 5 bases of the junction left unmatched. The CDR3 covers 14 residues. The chain's CDR3 is CATSGTGRGTEAFF. The CDR3 DNA reads TGTGCCACCAGTGGGACAGGGCGGGGCACTGAAGCTTTCTTT.

This chain joins TRBV19 and TRBJ1-1; D call uncertain. The V end was cut by 4 bases, the J end by 2 bases, with 14 bases between. Germline CDR1 is LNHDA and CDR2 is SQIVND (reference sequence). This CDR3 comprises 15 residues. CDR3 sequence (DNA): TGTGCCAGTAGTAAGAGGACGGCGGGAAACACTGAAGCTTTCTTT. This sequence encodes CASSKRTAGNTEAFF.

The rearrangement links TRBV24-1 to TRBJ2-3; 8 bases fit TRBD1. Germline V gives CDR1 KGHDR, CDR2 SFDVKD. This CDR3 has 15 residues. V trimming: 9 bases; J trimming: 6 bases; junction bases outside the gene matches: 13. CDR3 amino acids: CATGKGTGRGDTQYF. Written as DNA, the CDR3 is TGTGCCACCGGTAAAGGGACAGGCCGTGGGGATACGCAGTATTTT.

The V and J genes are TRBV9 and TRBJ2-3, with D perhaps TRBD2 (6 bases). The CDR3 extends over 15 amino acids. In germline, CDR1 is SGDLS, CDR2 YYNGEE. The ends were cut back, 7 bases at V and 2 bases at J, with 17 bases in the middle. The CDR3, as DNA: TGTGCCAGCGGATGGGGGGATGGGGACACAGATACGCAGTATTTT. Protein product: CASGWGDGDTDTQYF. Complete variable domain (other parts from reference TRBV9 and TRBJ2-3): DSGVTQTPKHLITATGQRVTLRCSPRSGDLSVYWYQQSLDQGLQFLIQYYNGEERAKGNILERFSAQQFPDLHSELNLSSLELGDSALYFCASGWGDGDTDTQYFGPGTRLTVL.

This chain uses TRBV25-1 with TRBJ2-2; 8 bases align to TRBD2. Germline CDR1 MGHDK, CDR2 SYGVNS. The J segment lost 5 bases and the V segment lost 11 bases, leaving 13 bases of the junction unmatched. The CDR3 has 15 amino acids. The CDR3 coding sequence is TGTGCCCCCCCTCCCAGCGGGAGAAAAACCGGGGAGCTGTTTTTT. Its protein is CAPPPSGRKTGELFF.

The V call is TRBV3-1 (or the pseudogene TRBV3-2), the J call TRBJ1-2; D is perhaps TRBD1 (5 bases). Trimming cost V 0 bases and J 4 bases, with 12 bases left between them. Germline V CDR1 and CDR2: LGHDT, YNNKEL (reference sequence). This CDR3 spans 15 amino acids. The chain's CDR3 is CASSQDLAGGYGYTF. The DNA of the CDR3 is TGTGCCAGCAGCCAAGACCTTGCGGGGGGCTATGGCTACACCTTC.

The V and J genes are TRBV27 and TRBJ2-7, with 10 bases fitting TRBD2. The CDR3 length is 16 residues. Germline CDR1 MNHEY, CDR2 SMNVEV (reference sequence). V dropped 6 bases and J dropped 1; count of bases not matched to a gene: 9. CDR3 sequence reads: CASRPLSGGSSYEQYF. The CDR3 coding sequence is TGTGCCAGCAGACCTCTTAGCGGGGGGTCTTCCTACGAGCAGTACTTC.